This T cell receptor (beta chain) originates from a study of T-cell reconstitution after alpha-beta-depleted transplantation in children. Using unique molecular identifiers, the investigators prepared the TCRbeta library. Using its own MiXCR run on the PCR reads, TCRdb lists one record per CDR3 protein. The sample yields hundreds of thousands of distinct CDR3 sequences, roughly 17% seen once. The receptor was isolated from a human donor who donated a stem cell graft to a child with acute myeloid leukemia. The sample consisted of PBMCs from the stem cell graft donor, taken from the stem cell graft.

In nucleotides, the CDR3 is TGTGCCAGCAGTGAGTCAGAGGTTTATGGCTACACCTTC. It specifies CASSESEVYGYTF. This sequence joins TRBV25-1 and TRBJ1-2, with D hard to call. Germline V gene data show CDR1 as MGHDK and CDR2 as SYGVNS. Trimming took off 3 bases at V and 5 bases at J, with 10 bases between the two ends. CDR3 length equals 13 residues.